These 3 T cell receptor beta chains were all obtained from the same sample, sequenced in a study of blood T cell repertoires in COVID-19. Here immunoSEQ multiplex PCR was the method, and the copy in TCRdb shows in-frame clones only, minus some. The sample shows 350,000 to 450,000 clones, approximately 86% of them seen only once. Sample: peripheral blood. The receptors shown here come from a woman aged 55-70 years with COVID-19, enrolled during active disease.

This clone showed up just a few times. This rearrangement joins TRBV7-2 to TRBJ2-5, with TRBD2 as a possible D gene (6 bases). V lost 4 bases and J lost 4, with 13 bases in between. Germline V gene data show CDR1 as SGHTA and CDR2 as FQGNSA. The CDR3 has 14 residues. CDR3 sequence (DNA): TGTGCCAGCAGCTCGAGTAGCGGCCGAGAGACCCAGTACTTC. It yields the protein CASSSSSGRETQYF.

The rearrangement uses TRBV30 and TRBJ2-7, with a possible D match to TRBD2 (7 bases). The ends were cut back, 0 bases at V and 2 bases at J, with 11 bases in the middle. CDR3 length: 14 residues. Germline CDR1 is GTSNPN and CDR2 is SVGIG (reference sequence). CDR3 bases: TGTGCCTGGAGTGTAGGGGGGGGAGCCTACGAGCAGTACTTC. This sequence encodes CAWSVGGGAYEQYF.

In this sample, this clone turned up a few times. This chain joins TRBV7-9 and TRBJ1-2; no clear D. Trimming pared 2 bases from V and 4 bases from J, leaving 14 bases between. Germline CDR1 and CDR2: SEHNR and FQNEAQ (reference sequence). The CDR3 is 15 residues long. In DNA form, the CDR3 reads TGTGCCAGCAGCTTACCCACGGAGGCCATCTATGGCTACACCTTC. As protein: CASSLPTEAIYGYTF.